The 9 T cell receptor beta chains reported below all come from one sample, sequenced in a study of human T cells and chemical hapten exposure. Time point denoted: patch test 1, 2 weeks after DPC sensitization. Specified treatment: therapeutic diphenylcyclopropenone sensitization with weekly scalp DPC. TCRdb reprocessed the RACE reads via MiXCR and lists one record per CDR3 protein. The sample lists about 380,000 distinct CDR3 sequences, roughly 4.8% occurring once. Sequencing used whole blood, obtained in connection with sensitization to the hapten diphenylcyclopropenone (DPC). These receptors were collected from a woman aged 50 to 65 with alopecia areata. Some clones in this sample may be carry-over from other donors' samples.

In this sample, this clonotype turned up many times. The CDR3 DNA reads as TGTGCCAGCAGCTACCTAGGGGATGAGCAGTTCTTC. This encodes CASSYLGDEQFF. This rearrangement joins TRBV7-6 to TRBJ2-1; a weak D match, TRBD1 (5 bases). The CDR3 sequence is 12 residues long. Per germline, CDR1 SGHVS and CDR2 FNYEAQ. With 4 bases removed from V and 8 bases from J, the gap between germline ends came to 9 bases.

This clonotype came up a few times. V usage is TRBV5-6 and J usage is TRBJ1-1; TRBD1 aligns across 7 bases. V lost 5 bases, J lost 2 bases, and 6 bases stayed unmatched. CDR1 and CDR2 (germline): SGHDT, YYEEEE. The CDR3 length is 14 residues. CDR3 DNA: TGTGCCAGCAGTTTCGGGACAGTTAACACTGAAGCTTTCTTT. Residues: CASSFGTVNTEAFF.

This clonotype appeared many times. This sequence joins TRBV20-1 and TRBJ2-2, with D hard to call. CDR1 is DFQATT and CDR2 is SNEGSKA in the germline V gene (reference sequence). The V end lost 1 base, the J end lost 1 base, and 7 bases lay between the germline ends. The CDR3 has 14 residues. The CDR3 DNA reads as TGCAGTGCTAGAGCTATAGGGAACACCGGGGAGCTGTTTTTT. It translates to CSARAIGNTGELFF.

At least ten counts were recorded for this clonotype. This chain uses TRBV7-9 with TRBJ2-3; D not certain. The CDR3 totals 14 residues. Between the trimmed V and J ends, which lost 8 bases and 0 bases, there was a span of 12 bases. Germline V gene sequence: CDR1 SEHNR, CDR2 FQNEAQ (reference sequence). CDR3 region: CASVARPSTDTQYF. In DNA, the CDR3 is TGTGCCAGCGTCGCGAGGCCTAGCACAGATACGCAGTATTTT.

The V gene is TRBV10-3, the J gene TRBJ2-5; the match to TRBD1 covers 9 bases. The ends lost 5 bases at V and 5 bases at J; junction bases unmatched: 3. The germline V gene has CDR1 ENHRY and CDR2 SYGVKD. The CDR3 runs 13 residues. In DNA form, the CDR3 reads TGTGCCATCAGTACAGGGGGCCTGGAGACCCAGTACTTC. Translated, it gives CAISTGGLETQYF.

At least ten counts were recorded for this clonotype. This chain connects TRBV5-1 to TRBJ1-1; D is uncertain. Looked up from germline, CDR1 is SGHRS and CDR2 is YFSETQ. Trimming took 1 base from V and 1 from J, leaving 11 bases between them. This CDR3 contains 15 residues. CDR3 coding DNA: TGCGCCAGCAGCTTGCGTCTGTCGGGGAACACTGAAGCTTTCTTT. Protein product: CASSLRLSGNTEAFF.

The V call is TRBV6-2 or TRBV6-3, the J call TRBJ2-1; TRBD2 aligns across 13 bases. The CDR3 runs to 14 residues. V gave up 6 bases and J gave up 7 bases; unmatched junction bases: 3. Per the germline V gene, CDR1 is MNHEY and CDR2 is SVGEGT. The CDR3 sequence: CASRGTSGKNEQFF. The CDR3 region has the DNA TGTGCCAGCAGGGGGACTAGCGGGAAGAATGAGCAGTTCTTC.

This clonotype showed up just a few times. The chain joins TRBV27 to TRBJ2-5; 8 nucleotides match TRBD2. Germline V gene data show CDR1 as MNHEY and CDR2 as SMNVEV (reference sequence). The V segment lost 6 bases and the J segment 3 bases; nucleotides outside the gene matches: 12. The CDR3 length is 16 residues. The chain's CDR3 is CASRPGLGRDKETQYF. For the CDR3, the DNA is TGTGCCAGCAGGCCGGGACTAGGGAGGGATAAAGAGACCCAGTACTTC.

This clonotype has ten or more counts. V is TRBV10-3 and J is TRBJ1-1; possibly TRBD1 for D (5 bases). The CDR3 totals 13 residues. The V end lost 4 bases, the J end lost 4 bases, and 10 bases lay between the germline ends. In germline, CDR1 is ENHRY, CDR2 SYGVKD. The CDR3 DNA sequence: TGTGCCATCAGTGTTACGGGGGGCACTGAAGCTTTCTTT. Translating it yields CAISVTGGTEAFF.